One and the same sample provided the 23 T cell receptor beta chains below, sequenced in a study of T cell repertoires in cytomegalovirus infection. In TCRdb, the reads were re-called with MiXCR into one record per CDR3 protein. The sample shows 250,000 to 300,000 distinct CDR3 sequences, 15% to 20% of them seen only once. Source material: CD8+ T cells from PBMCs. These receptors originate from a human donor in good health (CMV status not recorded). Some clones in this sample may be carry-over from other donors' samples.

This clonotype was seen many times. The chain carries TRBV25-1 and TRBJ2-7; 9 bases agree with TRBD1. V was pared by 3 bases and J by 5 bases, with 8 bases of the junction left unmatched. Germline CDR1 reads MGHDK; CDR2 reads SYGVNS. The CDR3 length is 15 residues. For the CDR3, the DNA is TGTGCCAGCAGTGATCCGGGACAGGGTCTCGACGAGCAGTACTTC. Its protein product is CASSDPGQGLDEQYF.

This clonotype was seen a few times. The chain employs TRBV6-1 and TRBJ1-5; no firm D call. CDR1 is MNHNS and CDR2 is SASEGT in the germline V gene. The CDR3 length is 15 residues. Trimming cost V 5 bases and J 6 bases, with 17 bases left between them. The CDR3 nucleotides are TGTGCCAGCAGTTACGAGCGGGGATTGGGTCAGCCCCAGCATTTT. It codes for CASSYERGLGQPQHF.

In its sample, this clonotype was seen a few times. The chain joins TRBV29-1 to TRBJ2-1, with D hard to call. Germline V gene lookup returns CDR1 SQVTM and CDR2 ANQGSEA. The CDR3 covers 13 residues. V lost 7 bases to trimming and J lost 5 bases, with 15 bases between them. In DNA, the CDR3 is TGCAGCGCCCACCTAACTCAGGACAATGAGCAGTTCTTC. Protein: CSAHLTQDNEQFF.

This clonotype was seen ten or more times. In DNA, the CDR3 is TGTGCCAGCAGCCCCGCGGCCAGCGGGGGATACTACGAGCAGTACTTC. Protein product: CASSPAASGGYYEQYF. The rearrangement uses TRBV7-2 and TRBJ2-7; 8 bases line up with TRBD2. J was trimmed by 3 bases and V by 5 bases; bases with no gene match: 12. From germline, CDR1 is SGHTA and CDR2 FQGNSA. The CDR3 is 16 residues long.

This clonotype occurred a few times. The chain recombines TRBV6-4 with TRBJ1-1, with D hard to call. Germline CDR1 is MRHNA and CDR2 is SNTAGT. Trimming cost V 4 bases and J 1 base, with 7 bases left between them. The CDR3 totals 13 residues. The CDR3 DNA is TGTGCCAGCAGTGCCCGCAAGAACACTGAAGCTTTCTTT. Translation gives CASSARKNTEAFF.

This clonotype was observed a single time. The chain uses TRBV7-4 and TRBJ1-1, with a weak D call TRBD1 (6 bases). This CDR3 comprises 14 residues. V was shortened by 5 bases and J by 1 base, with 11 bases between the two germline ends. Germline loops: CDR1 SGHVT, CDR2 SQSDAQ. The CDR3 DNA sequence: TGTGCCAGCAGCAACAGGGAGGAGAACACTGAAGCTTTCTTT. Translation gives CASSNREENTEAFF.

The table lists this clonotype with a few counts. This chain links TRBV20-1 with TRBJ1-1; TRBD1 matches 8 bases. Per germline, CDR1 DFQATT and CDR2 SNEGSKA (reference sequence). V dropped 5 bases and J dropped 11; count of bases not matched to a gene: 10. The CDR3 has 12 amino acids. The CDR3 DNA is TGCAGTGCTGCCGTTGGGGGACAGGAGGCTTTCTTT. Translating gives CSAAVGGQEAFF.

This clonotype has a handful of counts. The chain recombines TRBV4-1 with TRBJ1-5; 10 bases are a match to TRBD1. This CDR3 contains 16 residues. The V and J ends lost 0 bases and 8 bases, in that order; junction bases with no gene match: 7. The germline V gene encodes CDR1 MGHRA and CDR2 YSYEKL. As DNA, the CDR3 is TGCGCCAGCAGCCAAGACGCGGGACAGGGGACGGAGCCCCAGCATTTT. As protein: CASSQDAGQGTEPQHF.

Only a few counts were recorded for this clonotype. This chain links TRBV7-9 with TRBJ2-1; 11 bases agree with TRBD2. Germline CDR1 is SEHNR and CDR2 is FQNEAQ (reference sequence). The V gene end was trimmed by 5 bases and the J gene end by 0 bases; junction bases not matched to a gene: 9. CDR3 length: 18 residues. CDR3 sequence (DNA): TGTGCCAGCAGCCCAGACCTAGCGGGGGGCCACTCCTACAATGAGCAGTTCTTC. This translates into CASSPDLAGGHSYNEQFF. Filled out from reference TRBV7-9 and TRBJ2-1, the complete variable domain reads DTGVSQNPRHKITKRGQNVTFRCDPISEHNRLYWYRQTLGQGPEFLTYFQNEAQLEKSRLLSDRFSAERPKGSFSTLEIQRTEQGDSAMYLCASSPDLAGGHSYNEQFFGPGTRLTVL.

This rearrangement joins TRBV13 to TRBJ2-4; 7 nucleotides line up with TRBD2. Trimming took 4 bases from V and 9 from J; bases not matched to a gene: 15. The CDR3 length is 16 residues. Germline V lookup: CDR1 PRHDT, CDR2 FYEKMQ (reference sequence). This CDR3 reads CASSSWGGGAKVIQYF. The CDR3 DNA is TGTGCCAGCAGCTCCTGGGGCGGGGGAGCCAAAGTCATTCAGTACTTC.

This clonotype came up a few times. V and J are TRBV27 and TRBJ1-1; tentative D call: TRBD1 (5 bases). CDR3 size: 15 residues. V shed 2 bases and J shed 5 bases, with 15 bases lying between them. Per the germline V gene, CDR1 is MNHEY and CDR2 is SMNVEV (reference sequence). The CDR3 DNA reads TGTGCCAGCAGTTTAAGGGGAAGGCAAGGTACTGAAGCTTTCTTT. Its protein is CASSLRGRQGTEAFF.

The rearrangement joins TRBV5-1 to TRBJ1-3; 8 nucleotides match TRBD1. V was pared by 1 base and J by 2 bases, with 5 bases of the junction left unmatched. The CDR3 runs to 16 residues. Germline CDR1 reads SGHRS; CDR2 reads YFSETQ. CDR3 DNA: TGCGCCAGCAGCTTGTTTCAGGGGGCGCCTGGAAACACCATATATTTT. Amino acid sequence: CASSLFQGAPGNTIYF.

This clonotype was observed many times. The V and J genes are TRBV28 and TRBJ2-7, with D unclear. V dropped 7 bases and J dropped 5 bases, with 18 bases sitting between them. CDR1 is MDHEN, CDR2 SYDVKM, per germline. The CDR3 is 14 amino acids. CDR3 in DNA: TGTGCCAGCAATCTCCTTGGAGCCCCCGACGAGCAGTACTTC. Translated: CASNLLGAPDEQYF.

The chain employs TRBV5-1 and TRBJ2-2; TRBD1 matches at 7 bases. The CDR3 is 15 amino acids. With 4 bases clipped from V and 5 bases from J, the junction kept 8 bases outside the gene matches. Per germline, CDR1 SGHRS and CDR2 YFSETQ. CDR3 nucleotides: TGCGCCAGCAGCCCCGGACAGGAGGAAACCGGGGAGCTGTTTTTT. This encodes CASSPGQEETGELFF.

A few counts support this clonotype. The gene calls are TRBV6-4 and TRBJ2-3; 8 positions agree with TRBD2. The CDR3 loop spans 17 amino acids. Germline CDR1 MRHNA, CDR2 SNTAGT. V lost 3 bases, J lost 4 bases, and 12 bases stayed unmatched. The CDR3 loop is CASSEGPRLTSADTQYF. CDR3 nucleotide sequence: TGTGCCAGCAGTGAGGGACCGAGACTGACTAGCGCAGATACGCAGTATTTT.

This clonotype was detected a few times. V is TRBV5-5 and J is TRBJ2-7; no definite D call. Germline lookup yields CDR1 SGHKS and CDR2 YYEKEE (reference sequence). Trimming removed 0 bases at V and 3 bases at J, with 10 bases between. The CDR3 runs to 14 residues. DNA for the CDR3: TGTGCCAGCAGCTTGGCTGGCGGAGTCTACGAGCAGTACTTC. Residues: CASSLAGGVYEQYF.

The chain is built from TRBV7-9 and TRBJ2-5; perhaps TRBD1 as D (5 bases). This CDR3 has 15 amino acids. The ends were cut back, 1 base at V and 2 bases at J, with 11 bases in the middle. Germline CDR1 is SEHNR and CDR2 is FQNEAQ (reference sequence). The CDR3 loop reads CASSLVQVYQETQYF. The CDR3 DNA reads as TGTGCCAGCAGCTTAGTACAGGTCTATCAAGAGACCCAGTACTTC.

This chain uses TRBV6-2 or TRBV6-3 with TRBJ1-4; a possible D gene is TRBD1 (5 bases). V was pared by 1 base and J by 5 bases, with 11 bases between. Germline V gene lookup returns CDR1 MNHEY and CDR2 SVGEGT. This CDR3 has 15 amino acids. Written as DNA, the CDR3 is TGTGCCAGCAGTTACTTCGGTGACAGCAATGAAAAACTGTTTTTT. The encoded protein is CASSYFGDSNEKLFF.

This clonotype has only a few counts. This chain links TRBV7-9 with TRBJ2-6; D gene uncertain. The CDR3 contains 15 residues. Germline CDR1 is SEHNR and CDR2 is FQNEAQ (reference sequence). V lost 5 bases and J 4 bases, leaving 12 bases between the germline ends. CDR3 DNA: TGTGCCAGCAGCCAGGCGGCGCCCGGGGCCAACGTCCTGACTTTC. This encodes CASSQAAPGANVLTF.

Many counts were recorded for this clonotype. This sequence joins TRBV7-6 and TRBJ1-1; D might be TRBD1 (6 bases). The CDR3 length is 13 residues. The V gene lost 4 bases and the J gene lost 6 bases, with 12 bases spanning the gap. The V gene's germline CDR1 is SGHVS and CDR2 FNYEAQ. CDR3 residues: CASSSSGTSEAFF. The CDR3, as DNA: TGTGCCAGCAGCTCATCCGGGACATCTGAAGCTTTCTTT. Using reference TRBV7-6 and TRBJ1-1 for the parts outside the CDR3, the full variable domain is GAGVSQSPRYKVTKRGQDVALRCDPISGHVSLYWYRQALGQGPEFLTYFNYEAQQDKSGLPNDRFSAERPEGSISTLTIQRTEQRDSAMYRCASSSSGTSEAFFGQGTRLTVV.

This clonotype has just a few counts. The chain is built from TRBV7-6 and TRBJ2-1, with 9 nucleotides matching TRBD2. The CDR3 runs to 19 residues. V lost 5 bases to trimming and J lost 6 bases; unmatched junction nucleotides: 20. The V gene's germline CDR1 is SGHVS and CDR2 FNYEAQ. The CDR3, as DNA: TGTGCCAGCAGCCTAAGAGGGCTTGGCGGGGGGGTCGGGGGCAATGAGCAGTTCTTC. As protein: CASSLRGLGGGVGGNEQFF.

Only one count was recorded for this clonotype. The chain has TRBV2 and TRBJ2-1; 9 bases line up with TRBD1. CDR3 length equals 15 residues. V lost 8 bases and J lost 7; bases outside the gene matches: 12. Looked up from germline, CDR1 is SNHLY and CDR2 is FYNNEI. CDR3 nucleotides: TGTGCCAGCTGCGTAACCGGGACAGGGAGGAATGAGCAGTTCTTC. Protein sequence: CASCVTGTGRNEQFF.

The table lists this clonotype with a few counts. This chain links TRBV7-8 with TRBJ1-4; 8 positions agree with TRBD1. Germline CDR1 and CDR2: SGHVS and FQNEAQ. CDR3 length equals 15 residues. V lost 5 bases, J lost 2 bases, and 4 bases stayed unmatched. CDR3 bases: TGTGCCAGCAGCCCGCACAGGGGGACTAATGAAAAACTGTTTTTT. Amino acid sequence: CASSPHRGTNEKLFF.